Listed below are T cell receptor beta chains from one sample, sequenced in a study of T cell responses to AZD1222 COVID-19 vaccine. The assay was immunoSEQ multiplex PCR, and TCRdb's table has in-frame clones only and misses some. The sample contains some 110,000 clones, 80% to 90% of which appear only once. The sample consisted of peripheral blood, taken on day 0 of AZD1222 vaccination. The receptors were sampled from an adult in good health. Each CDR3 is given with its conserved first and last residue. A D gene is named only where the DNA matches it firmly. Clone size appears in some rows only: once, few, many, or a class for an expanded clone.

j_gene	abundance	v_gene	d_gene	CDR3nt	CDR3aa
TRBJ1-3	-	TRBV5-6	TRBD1	TGTGCCAGCTACCAGGGGGCGCGGACCTCTGGAAACACCATATATTTT	CASYQGARTSGNTIYF
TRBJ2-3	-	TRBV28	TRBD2	TGTGCCAGCAGTTTGGGCGGGAGGGCCGCAGATACGCAGTATTTT	CASSLGGRAADTQYF
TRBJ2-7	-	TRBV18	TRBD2	TGTGCCAGCTCACCACGGTCAGCGGGAGGGGGGTCCTACGAGCAGTACTTC	CASSPRSAGGGSYEQYF
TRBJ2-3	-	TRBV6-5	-	TGTGCCAGCAGTACCCGGGTCCTCACCGAAGATACGCAGTATTTT	CASSTRVLTEDTQYF
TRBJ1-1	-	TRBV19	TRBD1	TGTGCCAGTAGTATGGGCAGACAGGGAATCACTGAAGCTTTCTTT	CASSMGRQGITEAFF
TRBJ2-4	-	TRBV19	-	TGTGCCAGTAGTATGACCGAATCAAAAAACATTCAGTACTTC	CASSMTESKNIQYF
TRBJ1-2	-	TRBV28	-	TGTGCCAGCAGTTTATGGGACACAACCTATGGCTACACCTTC	CASSLWDTTYGYTF
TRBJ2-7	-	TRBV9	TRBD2	TGTGCCAGCAGCGAGGCCGGGACTAGCTCCTACGAGCAGTACTTC	CASSEAGTSSYEQYF
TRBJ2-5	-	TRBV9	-	TGTGCCAGCAGCGCTCTAGCAGGGGAGACCCAGTACTTC	CASSALAGETQYF
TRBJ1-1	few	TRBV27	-	TGTGCCAGCAGTTTAGGCAGATACACTGAAGCTTTCTTT	CASSLGRYTEAFF
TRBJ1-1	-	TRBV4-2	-	TGTGCCAGCAGCCCCGGGACGCCGAACACTGAAGCTTTCTTT	CASSPGTPNTEAFF
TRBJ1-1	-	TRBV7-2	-	TGTGCCAGCAGCTCCCACGGGGCAGGGGTCGGTGAAGCTTTCTTT	CASSSHGAGVGEAFF
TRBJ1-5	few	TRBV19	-	TGTGCCAGTAGTATCCCCGGTAGAGCCTGGAATCAGCCCCAGCATTTT	CASSIPGRAWNQPQHF
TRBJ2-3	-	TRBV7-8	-	TGTGCCAGCAGCCCTCGACAGGCCCACACAGATACGCAGTATTTT	CASSPRQAHTDTQYF
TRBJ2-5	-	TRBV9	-	TGTGCCAGCAGCGTTGGGGGTGCCGAGACCCAGTACTTC	CASSVGGAETQYF
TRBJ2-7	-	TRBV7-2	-	TGTGCCACCGAACTGGGATGGGAGTACGAGCAGTACTTC	CATELGWEYEQYF
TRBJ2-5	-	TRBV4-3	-	TGCGCCAGCAGCCAAGAAGATGGTGGGAGAGCAACCGAGACCCAGTACTTC	CASSQEDGGRATETQYF
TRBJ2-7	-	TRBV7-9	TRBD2	TGTGCCAGCAGCCCAAGGGAACTAGCGGGGCCCTACGAGCAGTACTTC	CASSPRELAGPYEQYF
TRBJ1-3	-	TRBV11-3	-	TGTGCCAGCAGCCACCCTAGGCAGGTAGGGTGCGAAAACACCATATATTTT	CASSHPRQVGCENTIYF
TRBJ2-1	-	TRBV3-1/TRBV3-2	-	TGTGCCAGCAGCCCCTCTCTGGGAGAGTTTCGCCAGTTCTTC	CASSPSLGEFRQFF
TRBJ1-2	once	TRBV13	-	TGTGCCAGCAGCTCCGACTTGAAACCAGATCCGAACTATGGCTACACCTTC	CASSSDLKPDPNYGYTF
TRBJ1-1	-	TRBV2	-	TGTGCCAGCAGTGAAGAACTACTCGAAGCTTTCTTT	CASSEELLEAFF
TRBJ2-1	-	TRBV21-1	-	TGTGCCAGCAGCAAAGGTGTTGGCCGGGAGCTTCGTCCGGCTCGCAATGAGCAGTTCTTC	CASSKGVGRELRPARNEQFF
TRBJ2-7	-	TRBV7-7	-	TGTGCCAGCAGCTCAGACGGGTACGAGCAGTACTTC	CASSSDGYEQYF
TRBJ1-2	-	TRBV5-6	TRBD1	TGTGCCAGCAGCTCCGGGACAGGGACTAACTATGGCTACACCTTC	CASSSGTGTNYGYTF
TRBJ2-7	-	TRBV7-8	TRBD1	TGTGCCAGCAGCTTGGGACGGCTCCCAGGGGGCGAGCAGTACTTC	CASSLGRLPGGEQYF
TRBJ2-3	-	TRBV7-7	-	TGTGCCAGCAGCTTCACTGGGTACCCCACAGATACGCAGTATTTT	CASSFTGYPTDTQYF
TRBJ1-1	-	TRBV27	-	TGTGCCAGCAGTTCCCCGGGTTCGAACACTGAAGCTTTCTTT	CASSSPGSNTEAFF
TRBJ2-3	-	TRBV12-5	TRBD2	TGTGCTAGTGGAGCCGGGACTAGCGACGCAGATACGCAGTATTTT	CASGAGTSDADTQYF
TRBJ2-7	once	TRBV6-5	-	TGTGCCAGCGCGACAATGGGGCCTTTCGGCGAGCAGTACTTC	CASATMGPFGEQYF
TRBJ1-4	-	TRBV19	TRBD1	TGTGCCAGTAGTAAGGGGGCTTGGGAAAAACTGTTTTTT	CASSKGAWEKLFF
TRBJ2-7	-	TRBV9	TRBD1	TGTGCCAGCAGCGAGGGACAGGGTTGGTACGAGCAGTACTTC	CASSEGQGWYEQYF
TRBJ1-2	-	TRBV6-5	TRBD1	TGTGCCAGCAGTTTTGGACAGGGTAACAACTATGGCTACACCTTC	CASSFGQGNNYGYTF
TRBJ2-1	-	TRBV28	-	TGTGCCAGTTTTGGCATCCGTGAGCAGTTCTTC	CASFGIREQFF
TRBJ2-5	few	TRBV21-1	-	TGTGCCAGCAGTCAAAGGCGGGGAGTTAGTAGCGGCCATCACTTC	CASSQRRGVSSGHHF
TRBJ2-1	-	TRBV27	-	TGTGCCAGCAGTTTAGGAAGTGTTGAGTTCTTC	CASSLGSVEFF
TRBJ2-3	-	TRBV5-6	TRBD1	TGTGCCAGCAGCTTGTACAGGGGGCCGAGCACAGATACGCAGTATTTT	CASSLYRGPSTDTQYF
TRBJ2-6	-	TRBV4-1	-	TGCGCCAGCAGCCATGGACAGTTCAGCTCTGGGGCCAACGTCCTGACTTTC	CASSHGQFSSGANVLTF
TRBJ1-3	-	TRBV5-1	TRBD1	TGCGCCAGCAGCCCCGGGACAGGGGGAAACACCATATATTTT	CASSPGTGGNTIYF
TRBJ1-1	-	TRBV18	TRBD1	TGTGCCAGCTCACCAGGAGCGGACAGGGGAGCTTTCTTT	CASSPGADRGAFF